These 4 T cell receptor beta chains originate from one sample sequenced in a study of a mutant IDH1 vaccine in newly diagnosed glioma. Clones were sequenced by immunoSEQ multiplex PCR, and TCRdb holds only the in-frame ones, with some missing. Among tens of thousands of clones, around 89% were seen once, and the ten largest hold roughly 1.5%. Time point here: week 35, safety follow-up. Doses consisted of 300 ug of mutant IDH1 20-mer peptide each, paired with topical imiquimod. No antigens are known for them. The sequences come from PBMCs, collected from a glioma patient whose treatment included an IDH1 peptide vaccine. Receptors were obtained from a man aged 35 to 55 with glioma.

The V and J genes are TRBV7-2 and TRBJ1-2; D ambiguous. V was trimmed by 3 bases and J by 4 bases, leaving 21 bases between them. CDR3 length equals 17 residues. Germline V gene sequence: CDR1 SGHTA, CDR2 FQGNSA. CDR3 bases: TGTGCCAGCAGCTTTATGGCAGCTAAGAACTCGGGCTATGGCTACACCTTC. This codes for CASSFMAAKNSGYGYTF. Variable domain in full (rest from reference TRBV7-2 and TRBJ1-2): GAGVSQSPSNKVTEKGKDVELRCDPISGHTALYWYRQSLGQGLEFLIYFQGNSAPDKSGLPSDRFSAERTGGSVSTLTIQRTQQEDSAVYLCASSFMAAKNSGYGYTFGSGTRLTVV.

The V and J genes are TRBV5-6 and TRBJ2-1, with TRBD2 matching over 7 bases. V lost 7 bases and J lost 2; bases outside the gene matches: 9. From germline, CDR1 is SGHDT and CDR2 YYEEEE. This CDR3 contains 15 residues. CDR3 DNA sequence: TGTGCCAGCTCCAATGCGGGAGTAACCTACAATGAGCAGTTCTTC. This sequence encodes CASSNAGVTYNEQFF.

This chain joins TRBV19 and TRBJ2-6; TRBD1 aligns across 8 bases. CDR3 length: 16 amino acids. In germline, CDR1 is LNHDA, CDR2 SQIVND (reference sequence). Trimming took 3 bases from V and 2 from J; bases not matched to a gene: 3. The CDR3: CASSMDRDPGANVLTF. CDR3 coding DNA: TGTGCCAGTAGTATGGACAGGGACCCTGGGGCCAACGTCCTGACTTTC.

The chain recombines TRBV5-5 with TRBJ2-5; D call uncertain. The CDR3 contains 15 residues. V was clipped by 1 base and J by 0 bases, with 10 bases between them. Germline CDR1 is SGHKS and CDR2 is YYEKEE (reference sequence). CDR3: CASSLFPQNQETQYF. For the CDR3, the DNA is TGTGCCAGCAGCTTGTTTCCGCAGAACCAAGAGACCCAGTACTTC.